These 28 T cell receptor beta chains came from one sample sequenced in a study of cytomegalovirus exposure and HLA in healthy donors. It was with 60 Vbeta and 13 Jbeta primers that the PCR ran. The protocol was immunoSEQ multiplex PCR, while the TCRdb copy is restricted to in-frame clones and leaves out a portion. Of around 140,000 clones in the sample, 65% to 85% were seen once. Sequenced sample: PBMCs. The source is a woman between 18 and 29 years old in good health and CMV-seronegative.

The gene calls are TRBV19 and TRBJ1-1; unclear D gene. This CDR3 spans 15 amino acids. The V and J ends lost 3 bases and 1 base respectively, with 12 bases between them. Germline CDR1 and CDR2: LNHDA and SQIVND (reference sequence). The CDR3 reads CASSMSRRGNTEAFF. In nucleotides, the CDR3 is TGTGCCAGTAGTATGAGCAGGCGGGGGAACACTGAAGCTTTCTTT.

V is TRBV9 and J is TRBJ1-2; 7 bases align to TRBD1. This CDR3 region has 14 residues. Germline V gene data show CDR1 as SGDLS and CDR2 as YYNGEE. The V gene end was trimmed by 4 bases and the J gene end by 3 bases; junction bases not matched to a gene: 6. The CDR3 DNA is TGTGCCAGCAGCAGCCCCGGACAGGACTATGGCTACACCTTC. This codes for CASSSPGQDYGYTF.

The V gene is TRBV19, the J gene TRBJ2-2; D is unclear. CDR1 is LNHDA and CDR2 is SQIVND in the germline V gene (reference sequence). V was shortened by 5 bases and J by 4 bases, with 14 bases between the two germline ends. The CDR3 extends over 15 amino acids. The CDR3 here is CASSGPQHGTGELFF. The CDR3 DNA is TGTGCCAGTAGTGGTCCACAGCACGGCACCGGGGAGCTGTTTTTT.

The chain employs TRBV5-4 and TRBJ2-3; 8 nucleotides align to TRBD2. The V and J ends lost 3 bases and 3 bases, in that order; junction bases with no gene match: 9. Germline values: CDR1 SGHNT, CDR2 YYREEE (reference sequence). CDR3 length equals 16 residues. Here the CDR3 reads CASSSIGTRATDTQYF. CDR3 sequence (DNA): TGTGCCAGCAGCTCTATCGGGACTAGAGCGACAGATACGCAGTATTTT.

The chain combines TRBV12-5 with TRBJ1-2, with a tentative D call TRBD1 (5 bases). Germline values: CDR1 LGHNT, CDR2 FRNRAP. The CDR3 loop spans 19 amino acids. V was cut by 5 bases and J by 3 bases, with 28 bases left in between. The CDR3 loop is CASGNSTLKRTRSDYGYTF. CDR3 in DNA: TGTGCTAGTGGTAACAGCACCCTCAAGAGGACACGCTCGGACTATGGCTACACCTTC.

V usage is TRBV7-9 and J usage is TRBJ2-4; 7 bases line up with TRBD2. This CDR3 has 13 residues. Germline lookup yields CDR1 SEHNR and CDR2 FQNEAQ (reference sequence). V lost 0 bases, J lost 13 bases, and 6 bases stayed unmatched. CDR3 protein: CASSLAPGLPQYF. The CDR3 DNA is TGTGCCAGCAGCTTAGCCCCGGGACTACCCCAGTACTTC.

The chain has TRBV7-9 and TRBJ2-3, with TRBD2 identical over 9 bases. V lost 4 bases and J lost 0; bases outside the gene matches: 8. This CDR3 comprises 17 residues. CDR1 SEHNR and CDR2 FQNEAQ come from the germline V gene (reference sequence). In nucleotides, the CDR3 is TGTGCCAGCAGCTATAGGGGTACTAGCGGGAGCACAGATACGCAGTATTTT. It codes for CASSYRGTSGSTDTQYF.

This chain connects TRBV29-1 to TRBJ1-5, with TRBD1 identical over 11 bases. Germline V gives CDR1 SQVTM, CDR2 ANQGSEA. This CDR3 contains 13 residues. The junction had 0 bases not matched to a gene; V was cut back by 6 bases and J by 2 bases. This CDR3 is CSVGQGGNQPQHF. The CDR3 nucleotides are TGCAGCGTGGGACAGGGGGGCAATCAGCCCCAGCATTTT.

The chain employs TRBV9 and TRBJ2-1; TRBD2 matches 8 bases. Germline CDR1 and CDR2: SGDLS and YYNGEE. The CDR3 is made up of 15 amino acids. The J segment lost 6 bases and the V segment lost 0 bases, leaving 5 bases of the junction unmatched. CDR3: CASSVGTSPLNEQFF. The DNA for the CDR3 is TGTGCCAGCAGCGTAGGGACTAGCCCACTCAATGAGCAGTTCTTC.

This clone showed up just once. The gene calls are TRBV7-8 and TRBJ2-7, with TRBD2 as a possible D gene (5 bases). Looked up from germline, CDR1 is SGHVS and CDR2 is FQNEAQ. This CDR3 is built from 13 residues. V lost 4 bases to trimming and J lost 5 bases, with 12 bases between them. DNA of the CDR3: TGTGCCAGCAGCTCCCGGTCCGGGGACGAGCAGTACTTC. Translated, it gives CASSSRSGDEQYF.

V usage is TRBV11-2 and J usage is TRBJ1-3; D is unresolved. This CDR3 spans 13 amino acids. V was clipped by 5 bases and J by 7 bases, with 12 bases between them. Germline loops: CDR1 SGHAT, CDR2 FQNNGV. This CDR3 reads CASSPPNRNTIYF. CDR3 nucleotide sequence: TGTGCCAGCAGCCCACCAAATCGGAACACCATATATTTT.

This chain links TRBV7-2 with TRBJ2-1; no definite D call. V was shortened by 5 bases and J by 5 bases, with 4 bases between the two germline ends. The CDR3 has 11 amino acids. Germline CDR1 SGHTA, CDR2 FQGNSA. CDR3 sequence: CASSPDNEQFF. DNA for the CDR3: TGTGCCAGCAGCCCCGACAATGAGCAGTTCTTC.

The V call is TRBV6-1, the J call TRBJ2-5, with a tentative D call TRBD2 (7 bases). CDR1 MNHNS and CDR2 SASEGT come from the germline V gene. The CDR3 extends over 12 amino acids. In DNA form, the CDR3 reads TGTACTCATGGGGGGGGCTTAGAGACCCAGTACTTC. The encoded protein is CTHGGGLETQYF.

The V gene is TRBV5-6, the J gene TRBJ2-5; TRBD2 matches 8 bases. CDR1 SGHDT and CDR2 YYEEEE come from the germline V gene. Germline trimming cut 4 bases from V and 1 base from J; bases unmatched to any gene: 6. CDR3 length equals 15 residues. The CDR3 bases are TGTGCCAGCAGCCCCCGCGGGGGGCGCCAAGAGACCCAGTACTTC. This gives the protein CASSPRGGRQETQYF.

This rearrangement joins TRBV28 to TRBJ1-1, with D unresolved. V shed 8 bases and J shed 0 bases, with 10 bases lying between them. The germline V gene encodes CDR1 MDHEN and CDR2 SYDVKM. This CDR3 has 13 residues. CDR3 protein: CASGDLMNTEAFF. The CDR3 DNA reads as TGTGCCAGCGGAGATTTAATGAACACTGAAGCTTTCTTT.

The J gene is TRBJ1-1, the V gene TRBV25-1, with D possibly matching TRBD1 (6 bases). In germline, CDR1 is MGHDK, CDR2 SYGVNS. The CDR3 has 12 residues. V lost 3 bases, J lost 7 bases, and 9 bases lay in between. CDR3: CASSDTGFEAFF. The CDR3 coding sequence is TGTGCCAGCAGTGACACAGGGTTTGAAGCTTTCTTT.

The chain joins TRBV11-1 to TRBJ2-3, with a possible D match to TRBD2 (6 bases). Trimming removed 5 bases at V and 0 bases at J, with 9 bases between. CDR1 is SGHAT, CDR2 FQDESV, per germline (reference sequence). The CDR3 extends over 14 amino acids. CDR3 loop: CASSPSGSTDTQYF. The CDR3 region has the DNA TGTGCCAGCAGCCCCAGCGGGAGCACAGATACGCAGTATTTT. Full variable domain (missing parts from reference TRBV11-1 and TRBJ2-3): EAEVAQSPRYKITEKSQAVAFWCDPISGHATLYWYRQILGQGPELLVQFQDESVVDDSQLPKDRFSAERLKGVDSTLKIQPAELGDSAMYLCASSPSGSTDTQYFGPGTRLTVL.

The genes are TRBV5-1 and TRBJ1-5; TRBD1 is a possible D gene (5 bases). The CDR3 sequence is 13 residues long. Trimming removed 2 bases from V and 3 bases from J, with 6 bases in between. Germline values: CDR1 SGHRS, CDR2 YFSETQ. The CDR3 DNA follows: TGCGCCAGCAGCTTAGGGGTCAATCAGCCCCAGCATTTT. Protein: CASSLGVNQPQHF.

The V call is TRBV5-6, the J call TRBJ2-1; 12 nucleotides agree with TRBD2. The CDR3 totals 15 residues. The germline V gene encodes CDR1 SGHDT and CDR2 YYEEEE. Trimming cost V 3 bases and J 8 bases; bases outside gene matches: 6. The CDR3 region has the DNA TGTGCCAGCAGCTCGACTAGCGGGAGAAAACATGAGCAGTTCTTC. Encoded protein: CASSSTSGRKHEQFF.

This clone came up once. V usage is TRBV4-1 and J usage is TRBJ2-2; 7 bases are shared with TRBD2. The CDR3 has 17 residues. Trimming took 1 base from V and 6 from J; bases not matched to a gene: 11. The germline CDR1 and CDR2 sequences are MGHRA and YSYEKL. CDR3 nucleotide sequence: TGCGCCAGCAGCCAAGGTGTCGCGGGAGAGATAGCCGGGGAGCTGTTTTTT. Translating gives CASSQGVAGEIAGELFF.

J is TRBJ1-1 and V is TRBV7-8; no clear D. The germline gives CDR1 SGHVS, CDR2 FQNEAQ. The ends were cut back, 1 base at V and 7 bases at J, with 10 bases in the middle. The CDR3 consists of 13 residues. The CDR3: CASSLGALGEAFF. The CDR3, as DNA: TGTGCCAGCAGCTTAGGGGCTCTGGGTGAAGCTTTCTTT.

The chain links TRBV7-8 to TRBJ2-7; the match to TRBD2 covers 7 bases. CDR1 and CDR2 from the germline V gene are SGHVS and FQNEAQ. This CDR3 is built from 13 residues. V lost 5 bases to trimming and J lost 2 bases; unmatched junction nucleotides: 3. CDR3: CASSLGTTYEQYF. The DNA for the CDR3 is TGTGCCAGCAGCCTAGGGACTACCTACGAGCAGTACTTC.

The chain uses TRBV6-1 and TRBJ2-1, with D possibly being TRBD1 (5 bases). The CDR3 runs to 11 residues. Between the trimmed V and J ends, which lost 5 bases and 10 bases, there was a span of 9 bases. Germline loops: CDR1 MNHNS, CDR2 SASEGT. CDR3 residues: CASSRRTEQFF. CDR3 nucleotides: TGTGCCAGCAGTCGCCGGACAGAGCAGTTCTTC.

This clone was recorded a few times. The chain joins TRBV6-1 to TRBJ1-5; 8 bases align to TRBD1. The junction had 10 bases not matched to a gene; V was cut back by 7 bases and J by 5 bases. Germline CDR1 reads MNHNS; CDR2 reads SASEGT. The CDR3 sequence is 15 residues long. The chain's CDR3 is CASTRDGTGDQPQHF. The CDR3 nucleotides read TGTGCCAGCACCCGAGACGGGACAGGAGATCAGCCCCAGCATTTT.

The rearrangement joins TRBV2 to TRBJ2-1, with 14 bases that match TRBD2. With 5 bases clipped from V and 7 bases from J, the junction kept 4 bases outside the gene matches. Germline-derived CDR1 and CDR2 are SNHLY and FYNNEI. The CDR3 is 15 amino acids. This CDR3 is CASSPGLAGDNEQFF. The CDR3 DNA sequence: TGTGCCAGCAGTCCGGGACTAGCGGGAGATAATGAGCAGTTCTTC.

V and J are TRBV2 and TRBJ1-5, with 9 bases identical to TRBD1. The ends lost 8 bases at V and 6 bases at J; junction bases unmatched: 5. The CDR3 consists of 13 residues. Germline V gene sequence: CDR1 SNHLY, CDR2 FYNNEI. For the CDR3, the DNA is TGTGCCAGCCGGGACAGGGAGGCTCAGCCCCAGCATTTT. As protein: CASRDREAQPQHF.

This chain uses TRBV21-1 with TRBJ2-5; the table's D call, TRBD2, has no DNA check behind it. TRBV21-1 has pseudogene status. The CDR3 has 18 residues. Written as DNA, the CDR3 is TGTGCCAGCAGCTCAAAAGGGTGTAGGCTAGCGGGAGGGGAGACCCAGTACTTC. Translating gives CASSSKGCRLAGGETQYF.

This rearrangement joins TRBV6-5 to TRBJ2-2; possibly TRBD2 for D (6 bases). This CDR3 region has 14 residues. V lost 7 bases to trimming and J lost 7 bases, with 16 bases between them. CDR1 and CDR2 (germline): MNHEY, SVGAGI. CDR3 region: CASNRGILGGELFF. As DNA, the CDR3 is TGTGCCAGCAATCGGGGGATCCTGGGCGGGGAGCTGTTTTTT.